The 3 T cell receptor beta chains listed next were all sequenced from one sample in a study of blood T cell repertoires in COVID-19. Sequencing used immunoSEQ multiplex PCR; TCRdb keeps in-frame clones, though not all of them. The sample consists of around 50,000 clones, 82% of them appearing once. Sequencing was carried out using peripheral blood. The receptor set was obtained from an elderly man with COVID-19, enrolled during active disease.

The chain recombines TRBV29-1 with TRBJ1-1; D might be TRBD1 (6 bases). This CDR3 comprises 12 residues. Trimming pared 3 bases from V and 7 bases from J, leaving 12 bases between. Germline CDR1 is SQVTM and CDR2 is ANQGSEA. CDR3: CSVDRSRGEAFF. CDR3 in DNA: TGCAGCGTTGACCGCAGCAGGGGTGAAGCTTTCTTT.

This clone showed up just a few times. The CDR3 protein is CASSRRTGGDSPLHF. CDR3 nucleotide sequence: TGTGCCAGCAGTCGAAGGACAGGGGGTGATTCACCCCTCCACTTT. The chain couples TRBV25-1 to TRBJ1-6, with 10 bases fitting TRBD1. The CDR3 contains 15 residues. The germline V gene encodes CDR1 MGHDK and CDR2 SYGVNS. The V and J ends lost 5 bases and 8 bases, in that order; junction bases with no gene match: 6. The variable domain in full, completed from reference TRBV25-1 and TRBJ1-6, reads EADIYQTPRYLVIGTGKKITLECSQTMGHDKMYWYQQDPGMELHLIHYSYGVNSTEKGDLSSESTVSRIRTEHFPLTLESARPSHTSQYLCASSRRTGGDSPLHFGNGTRLTVT.

V and J are TRBV19 and TRBJ1-2; D is undetermined. Germline lookup yields CDR1 LNHDA and CDR2 SQIVND (reference sequence). This CDR3 spans 14 amino acids. The V end was cut by 4 bases, the J end by 2 bases, with 11 bases between. The CDR3 DNA reads as TGTGCCAGTAGTAGAGAGGTCAGAAACTATGGCTACACCTTC. Protein sequence: CASSREVRNYGYTF.